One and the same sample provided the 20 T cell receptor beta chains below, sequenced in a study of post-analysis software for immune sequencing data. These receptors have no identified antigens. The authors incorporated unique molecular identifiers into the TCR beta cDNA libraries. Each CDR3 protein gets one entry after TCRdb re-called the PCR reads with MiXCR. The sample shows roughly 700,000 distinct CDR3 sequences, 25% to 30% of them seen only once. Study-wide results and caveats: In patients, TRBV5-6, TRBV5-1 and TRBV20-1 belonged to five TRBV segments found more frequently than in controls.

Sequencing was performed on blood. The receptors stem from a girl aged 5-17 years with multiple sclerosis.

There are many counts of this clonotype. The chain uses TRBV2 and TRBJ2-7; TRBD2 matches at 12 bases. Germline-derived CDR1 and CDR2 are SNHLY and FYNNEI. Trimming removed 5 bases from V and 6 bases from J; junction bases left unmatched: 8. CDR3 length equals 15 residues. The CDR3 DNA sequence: TGTGCCAGCAGTTTACGGACTAGCGGGGCTCCCGAGCAGTACTTC. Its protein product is CASSLRTSGAPEQYF.

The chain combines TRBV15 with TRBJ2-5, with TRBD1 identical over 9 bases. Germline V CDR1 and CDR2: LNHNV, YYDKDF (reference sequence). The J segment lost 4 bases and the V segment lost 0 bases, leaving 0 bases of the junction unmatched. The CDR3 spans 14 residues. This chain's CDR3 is CATSREDRGETQYF. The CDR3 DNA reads TGTGCCACCAGCAGAGAGGACAGGGGAGAGACCCAGTACTTC.

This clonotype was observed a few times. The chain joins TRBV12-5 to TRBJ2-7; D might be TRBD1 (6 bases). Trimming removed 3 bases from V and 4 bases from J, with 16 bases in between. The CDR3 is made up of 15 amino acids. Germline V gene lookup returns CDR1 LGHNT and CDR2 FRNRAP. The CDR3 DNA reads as TGTGCTAGTGGTTTTCGGGACACCCACCGATACGAGCAGTACTTC. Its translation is CASGFRDTHRYEQYF.

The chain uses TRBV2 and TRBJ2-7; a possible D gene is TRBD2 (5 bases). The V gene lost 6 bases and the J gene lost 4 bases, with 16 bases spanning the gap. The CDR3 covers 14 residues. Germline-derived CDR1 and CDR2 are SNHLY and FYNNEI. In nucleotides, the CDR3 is TGTGCCAGCAGGGACTCCTATCTTCGTTACGAGCAGTACTTC. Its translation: CASRDSYLRYEQYF. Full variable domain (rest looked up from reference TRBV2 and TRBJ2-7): EPEVTQTPSHQVTQMGQEVILRCVPISNHLYFYWYRQILGQKVEFLVSFYNNEISEKSEIFDDQFSVERPDGSNFTLKIRSTKLEDSAMYFCASRDSYLRYEQYFGPGTRLTVT.

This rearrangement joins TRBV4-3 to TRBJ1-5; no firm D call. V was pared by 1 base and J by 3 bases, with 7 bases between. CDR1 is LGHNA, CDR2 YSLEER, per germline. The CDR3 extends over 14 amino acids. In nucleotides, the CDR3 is TGCGCCAGCAGCCAAGTCCCGGCCAATCAGCCCCAGCATTTT. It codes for CASSQVPANQPQHF.

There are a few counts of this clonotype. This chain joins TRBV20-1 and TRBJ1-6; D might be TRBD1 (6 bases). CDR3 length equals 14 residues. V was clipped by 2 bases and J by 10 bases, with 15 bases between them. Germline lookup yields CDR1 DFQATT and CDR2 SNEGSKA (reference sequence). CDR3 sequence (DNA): TGCAGTGCTAGAATGGGGGGCCGGGACTCACCCCTCCACTTT. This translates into CSARMGGRDSPLHF.

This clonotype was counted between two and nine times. Here the CDR3 reads CASSPQVGQPYNEQFF. DNA for the CDR3: TGTGCCAGCAGCCCACAAGTCGGACAGCCGTACAATGAGCAGTTCTTC. This rearrangement joins TRBV7-2 to TRBJ2-1; the D gene is possibly TRBD1 (6 bases). Deletions cut 5 bases from V and 4 bases from J, with 18 bases between. The V gene's germline CDR1 is SGHTA and CDR2 FQGNSA. The CDR3 totals 16 residues.

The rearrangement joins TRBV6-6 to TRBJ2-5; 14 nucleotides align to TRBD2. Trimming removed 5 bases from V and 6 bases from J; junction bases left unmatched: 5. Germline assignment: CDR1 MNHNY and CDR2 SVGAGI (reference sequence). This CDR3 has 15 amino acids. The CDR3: CASSGGTSGSKTQYF. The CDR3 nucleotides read TGTGCCAGCAGTGGAGGGACTAGCGGGAGTAAGACCCAGTACTTC.

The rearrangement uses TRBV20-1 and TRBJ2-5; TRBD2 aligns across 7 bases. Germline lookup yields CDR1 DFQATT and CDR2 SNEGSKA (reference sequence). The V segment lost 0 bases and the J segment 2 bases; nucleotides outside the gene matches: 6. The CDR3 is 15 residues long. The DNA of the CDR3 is TGCAGTGCTAGAGATCCAAGGACTAGTCAAGAGACCCAGTACTTC. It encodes CSARDPRTSQETQYF.

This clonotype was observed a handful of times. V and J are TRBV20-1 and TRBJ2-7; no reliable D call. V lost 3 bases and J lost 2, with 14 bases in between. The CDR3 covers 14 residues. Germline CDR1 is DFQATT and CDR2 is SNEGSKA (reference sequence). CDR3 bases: TGCAGTGCTAGTCCGACGGATAGTCCCTACGAGCAGTACTTC. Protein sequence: CSASPTDSPYEQYF.

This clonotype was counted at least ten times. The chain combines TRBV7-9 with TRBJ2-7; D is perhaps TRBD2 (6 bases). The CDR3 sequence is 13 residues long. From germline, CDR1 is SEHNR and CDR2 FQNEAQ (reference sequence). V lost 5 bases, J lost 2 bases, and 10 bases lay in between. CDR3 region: CASSLRETYEQYF. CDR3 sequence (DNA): TGTGCCAGCAGCCTTCGGGAGACCTACGAGCAGTACTTC.

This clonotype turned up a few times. CDR3 loop: CASSQVGGLGANVLTF. CDR3 DNA: TGTGCCAGCAGCCAAGTCGGGGGGCTTGGGGCCAACGTCCTGACTTTC. V is TRBV3-1 and J is TRBJ2-6; D is perhaps TRBD2 (7 bases). CDR3 length equals 16 residues. V shed 1 base and J shed 3 bases, with 10 bases lying between them. CDR1 and CDR2 from the germline V gene are LGHDT and YNNKEL (reference sequence).

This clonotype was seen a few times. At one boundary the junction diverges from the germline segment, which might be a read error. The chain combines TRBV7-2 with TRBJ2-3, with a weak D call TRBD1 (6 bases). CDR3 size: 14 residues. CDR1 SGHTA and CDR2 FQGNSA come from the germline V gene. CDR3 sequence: CASSLARGTGTQYF. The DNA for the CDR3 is TGTGCCAGCAGCTTAGCCAGGGGAACAGGTACGCAGTATTTT.

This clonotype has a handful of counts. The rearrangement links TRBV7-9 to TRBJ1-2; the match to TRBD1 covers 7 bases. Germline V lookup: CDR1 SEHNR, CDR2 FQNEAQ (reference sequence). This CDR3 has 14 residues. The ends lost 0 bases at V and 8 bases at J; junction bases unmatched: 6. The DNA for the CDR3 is TGTGCCAGCAGCTTAGCCTCCGGGACAGACGGCTACACCTTC. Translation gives CASSLASGTDGYTF.

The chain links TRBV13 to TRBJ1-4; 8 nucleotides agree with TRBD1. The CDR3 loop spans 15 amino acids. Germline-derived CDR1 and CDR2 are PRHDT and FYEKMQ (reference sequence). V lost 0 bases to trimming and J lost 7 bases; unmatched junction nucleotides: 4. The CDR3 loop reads CASSLGQGASEKLFF. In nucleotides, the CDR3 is TGTGCCAGCAGCTTAGGGCAGGGGGCTTCTGAAAAACTGTTTTTT.

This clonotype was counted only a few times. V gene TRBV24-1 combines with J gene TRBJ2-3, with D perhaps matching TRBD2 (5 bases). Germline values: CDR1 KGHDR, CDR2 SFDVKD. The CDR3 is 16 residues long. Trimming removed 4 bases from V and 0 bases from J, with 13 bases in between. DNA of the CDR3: TGTGCCACCAGTGAAAACACGGGAACTAGCACAGATACGCAGTATTTT. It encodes CATSENTGTSTDTQYF.

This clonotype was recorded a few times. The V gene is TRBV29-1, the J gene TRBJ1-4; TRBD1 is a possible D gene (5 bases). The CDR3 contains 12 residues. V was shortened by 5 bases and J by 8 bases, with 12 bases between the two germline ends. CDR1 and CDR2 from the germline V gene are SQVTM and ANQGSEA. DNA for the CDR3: TGCAGCGTTTACGGGACGGAGGAAAAACTGTTTTTT. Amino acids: CSVYGTEEKLFF.

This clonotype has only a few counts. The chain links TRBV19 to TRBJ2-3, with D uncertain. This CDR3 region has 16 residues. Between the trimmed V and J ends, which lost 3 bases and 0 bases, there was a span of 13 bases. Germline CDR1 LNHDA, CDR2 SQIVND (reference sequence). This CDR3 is CASSISGRISTDTQYF. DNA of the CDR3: TGTGCCAGTAGTATTTCCGGACGTATAAGCACAGATACGCAGTATTTT.

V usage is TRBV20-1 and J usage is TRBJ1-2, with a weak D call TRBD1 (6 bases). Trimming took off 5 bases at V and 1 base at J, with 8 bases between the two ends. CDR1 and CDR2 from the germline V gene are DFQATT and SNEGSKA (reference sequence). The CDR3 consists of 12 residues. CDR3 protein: CSAYRDNYGYTF. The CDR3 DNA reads TGCAGTGCTTACAGGGATAACTATGGCTACACCTTC.

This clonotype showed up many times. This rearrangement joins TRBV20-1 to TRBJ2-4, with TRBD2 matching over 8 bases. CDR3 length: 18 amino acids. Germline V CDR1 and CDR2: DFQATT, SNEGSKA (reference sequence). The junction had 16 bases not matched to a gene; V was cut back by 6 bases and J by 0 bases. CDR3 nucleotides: TGCAGTGCCCCAATCGGGACTAGGAGGGCGCTAGCCAAAAACATTCAGTACTTC. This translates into CSAPIGTRRALAKNIQYF.